Listed below are T cell receptor beta chains from one sample, sequenced in a study of T cells in Graves' hyperthyroidism and ophthalmopathy. TCRdb fed the multiplex PCR reads into MiXCR, producing one record per CDR3 protein. Of some 550,000 distinct CDR3 sequences in the sample, less than 25% were seen once. The sequenced material came from blood. The receptors shown here come from a man younger than 35 with Graves' hyperthyroidism. CDR3s include the opening cysteine and the closing phenylalanine or tryptophan. The D gene is left open where the match is weak. The size field is filled for only some rows; it gives once, few, many or a size class.

d_call	v_call	j_call	clone_size	cdr3_aa	cdr3_nt
-	TRBV5-1	TRBJ2-5	many	CASSWPGEETQYF	TGCGCCAGCAGCTGGCCCGGGGAGGAGACCCAGTACTTC
TRBD1	TRBV12-3/TRBV12-4	TRBJ2-7	many	CASSQQGARYEQYF	TGTGCCAGCAGTCAACAGGGGGCTCGATACGAGCAGTACTTC
TRBD1	TRBV7-6	TRBJ2-1	few	CASSLAAGTGLGNEQFF	TGTGCCAGCAGCTTAGCGGCCGGGACAGGGTTAGGCAATGAGCAGTTCTTC
-	TRBV5-1	TRBJ2-7	many	CASSLPKLGRWGNYEQYF	TGCGCCAGCAGCTTGCCCAAATTAGGGCGGTGGGGGAACTACGAGCAGTACTTC
-	TRBV10-2	TRBJ1-5	many	CASRNPRQADSNQPQHF	TGCGCCAGTAGAAACCCTCGGCAGGCCGATAGCAATCAGCCCCAGCATTTT
TRBD1	TRBV19	TRBJ2-7	-	CASSWQGASYEQYF	TGTGCCAGTAGTTGGCAGGGGGCCTCCTACGAGCAGTACTTC
-	TRBV19	TRBJ1-2	few	CASSMSGRDGYTF	TGTGCCAGTAGTATGTCAGGAAGAGACGGCTACACCTTC
-	TRBV6-5	TRBJ1-4	-	CASRLGGQSEKLFF	TGTGCCAGCAGACTCGGGGGGCAGAGTGAAAAACTGTTTTTT
-	TRBV6-1	TRBJ2-7	many	CASSPVLRGSAYEQYF	TGTGCCAGCAGCCCTGTGTTGAGGGGGTCGGCCTACGAGCAGTACTTC
-	TRBV19	TRBJ2-5	-	CASAGGTSRARETQYF	TGTGCCAGTGCCGGCGGGACGTCGCGGGCGCGAGAGACCCAGTACTTC
-	TRBV24-1	TRBJ1-5	many	CATSGGGSNQPQHF	TGTGCCACCAGTGGGGGTGGGAGCAATCAGCCCCAGCATTTT
-	TRBV11-2	TRBJ2-7	many	CASRNRDKGHNEQYF	TGTGCCAGCAGAAACCGGGACAAAGGGCACAACGAGCAGTACTTC
-	TRBV19	TRBJ2-5	-	CASSIGRTVGETQYF	TGTGCCAGTAGCATAGGACGGACAGTGGGAGAGACCCAGTACTTC
-	TRBV19	TRBJ1-2	many	CASSARDHGYTF	TGTGCCAGTAGTGCCAGGGACCATGGCTACACCTTC
TRBD2	TRBV6-1	TRBJ2-7	-	CASSTGTSGSYEQYF	TGTGCCAGCAGTACCGGGACTAGCGGATCCTACGAGCAGTACTTC